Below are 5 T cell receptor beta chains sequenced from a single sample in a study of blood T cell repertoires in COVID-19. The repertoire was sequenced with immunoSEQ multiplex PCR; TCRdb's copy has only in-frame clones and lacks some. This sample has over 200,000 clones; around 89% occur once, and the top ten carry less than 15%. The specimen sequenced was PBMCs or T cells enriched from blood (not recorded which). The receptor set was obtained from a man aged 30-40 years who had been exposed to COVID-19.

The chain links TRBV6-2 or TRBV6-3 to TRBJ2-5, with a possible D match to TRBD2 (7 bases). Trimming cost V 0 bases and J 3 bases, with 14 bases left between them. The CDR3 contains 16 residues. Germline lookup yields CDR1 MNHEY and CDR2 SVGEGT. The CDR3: CASSYSRRGGEETQYF. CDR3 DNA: TGTGCCAGCAGTTACTCGCGTAGGGGGGGGGAAGAGACCCAGTACTTC.

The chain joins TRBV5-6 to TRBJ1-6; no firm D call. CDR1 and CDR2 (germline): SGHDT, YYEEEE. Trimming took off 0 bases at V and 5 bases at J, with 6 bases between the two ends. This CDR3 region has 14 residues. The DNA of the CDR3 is TGTGCCAGCAGCTTGGCCGTCGATAATTCACCCCTCCACTTT. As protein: CASSLAVDNSPLHF.

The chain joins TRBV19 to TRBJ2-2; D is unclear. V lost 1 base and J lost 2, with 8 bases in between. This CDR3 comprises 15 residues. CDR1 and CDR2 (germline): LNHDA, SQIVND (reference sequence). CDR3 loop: CASSIVNTNTGELFF. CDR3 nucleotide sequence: TGTGCCAGTAGTATAGTTAACACCAACACCGGGGAGCTGTTTTTT.

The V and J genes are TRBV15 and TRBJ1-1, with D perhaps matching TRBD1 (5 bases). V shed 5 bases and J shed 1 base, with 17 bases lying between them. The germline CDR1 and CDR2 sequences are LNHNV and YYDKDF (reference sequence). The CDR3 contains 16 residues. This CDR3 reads CATSGRGGGRNTEAFF. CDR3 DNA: TGTGCCACCAGCGGAAGGGGCGGGGGGAGGAACACTGAAGCTTTCTTT.

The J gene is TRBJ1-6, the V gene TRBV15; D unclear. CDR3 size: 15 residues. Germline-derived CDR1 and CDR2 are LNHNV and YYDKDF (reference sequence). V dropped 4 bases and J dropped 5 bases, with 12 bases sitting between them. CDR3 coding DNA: TGTGCCACCAGCAAGCTCCGGACTAATAATTCACCCCTCCACTTT. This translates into CATSKLRTNNSPLHF.